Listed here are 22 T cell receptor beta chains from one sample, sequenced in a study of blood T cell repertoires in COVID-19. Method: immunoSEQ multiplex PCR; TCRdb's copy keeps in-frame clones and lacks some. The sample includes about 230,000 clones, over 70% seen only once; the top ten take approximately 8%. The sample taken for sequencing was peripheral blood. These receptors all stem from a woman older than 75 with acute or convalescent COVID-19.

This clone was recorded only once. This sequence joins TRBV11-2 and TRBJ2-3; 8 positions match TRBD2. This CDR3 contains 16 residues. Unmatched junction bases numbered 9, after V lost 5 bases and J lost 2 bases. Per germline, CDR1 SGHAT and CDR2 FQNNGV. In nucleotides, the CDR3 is TGTGCCAGCAGCCAGACCGGCGGGGGGATCACAGATACGCAGTATTTT. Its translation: CASSQTGGGITDTQYF.

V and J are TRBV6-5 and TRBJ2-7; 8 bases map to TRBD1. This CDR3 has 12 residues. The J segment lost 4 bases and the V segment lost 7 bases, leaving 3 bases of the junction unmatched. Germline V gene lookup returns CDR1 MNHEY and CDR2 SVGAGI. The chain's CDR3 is CASNDRGYEQYF. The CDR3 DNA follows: TGTGCCAGCAACGACAGGGGTTACGAGCAGTACTTC.

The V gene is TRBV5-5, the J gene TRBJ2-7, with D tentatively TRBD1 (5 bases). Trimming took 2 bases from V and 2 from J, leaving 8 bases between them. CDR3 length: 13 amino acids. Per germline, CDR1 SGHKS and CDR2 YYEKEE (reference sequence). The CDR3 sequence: CASSLDRTYEQYF. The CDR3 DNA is TGTGCCAGCAGCTTAGACAGAACCTACGAGCAGTACTTC.

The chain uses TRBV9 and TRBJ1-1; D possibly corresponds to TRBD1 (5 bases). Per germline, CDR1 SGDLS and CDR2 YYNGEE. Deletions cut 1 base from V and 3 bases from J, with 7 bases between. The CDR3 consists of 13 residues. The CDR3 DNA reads TGTGCCAGCAGCGTATTAGGGGACACTGAAGCTTTCTTT. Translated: CASSVLGDTEAFF.

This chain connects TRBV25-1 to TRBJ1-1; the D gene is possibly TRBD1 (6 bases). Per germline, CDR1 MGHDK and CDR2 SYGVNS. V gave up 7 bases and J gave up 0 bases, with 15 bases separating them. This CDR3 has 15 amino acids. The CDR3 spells CASMETGYLNTEAFF. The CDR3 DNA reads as TGTGCCAGCATGGAGACAGGCTATTTGAACACTGAAGCTTTCTTT.

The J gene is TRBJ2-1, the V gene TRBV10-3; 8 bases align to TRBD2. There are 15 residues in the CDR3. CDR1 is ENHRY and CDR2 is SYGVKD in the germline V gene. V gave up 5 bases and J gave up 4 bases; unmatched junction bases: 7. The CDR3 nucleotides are TGTGCCATCAGTAGCGGGGGACTACCTTACAATGAGCAGTTCTTC. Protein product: CAISSGGLPYNEQFF.

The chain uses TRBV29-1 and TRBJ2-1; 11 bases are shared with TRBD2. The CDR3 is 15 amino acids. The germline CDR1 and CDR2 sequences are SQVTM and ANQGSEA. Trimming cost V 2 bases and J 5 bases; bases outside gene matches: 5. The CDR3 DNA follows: TGCAGCGTTGAACTAGCGGGGGGCCCGAACAATGAGCAGTTCTTC. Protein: CSVELAGGPNNEQFF.

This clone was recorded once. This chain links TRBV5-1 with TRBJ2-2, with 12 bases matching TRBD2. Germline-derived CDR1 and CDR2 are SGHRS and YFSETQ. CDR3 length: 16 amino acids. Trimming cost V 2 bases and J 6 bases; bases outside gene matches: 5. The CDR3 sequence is CASSFASGGAAGELFF. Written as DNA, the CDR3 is TGCGCCAGCAGCTTCGCTAGCGGGGGGGCCGCCGGGGAGCTGTTTTTT.

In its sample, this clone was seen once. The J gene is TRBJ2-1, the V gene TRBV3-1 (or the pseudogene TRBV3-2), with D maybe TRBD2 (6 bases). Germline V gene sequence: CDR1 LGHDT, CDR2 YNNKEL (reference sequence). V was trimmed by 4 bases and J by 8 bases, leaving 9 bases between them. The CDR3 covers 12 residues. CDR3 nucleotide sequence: TGTGCCAGCAGCCGGACTAATCATGAGCAGTTCTTC. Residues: CASSRTNHEQFF.

CDR3 nucleotides: TGTGCCAGCAGCCCCTTGCCCGGCGGGAGGGCTCGCAATGAGCAGTTCTTC. It encodes CASSPLPGGRARNEQFF. The V and J genes are TRBV3-1 (or the pseudogene TRBV3-2) and TRBJ2-1; 9 bases match TRBD2. The CDR3 runs 17 residues. V gave up 4 bases and J gave up 6 bases; unmatched junction bases: 13. Germline V lookup: CDR1 LGHDT, CDR2 YNNKEL (reference sequence).

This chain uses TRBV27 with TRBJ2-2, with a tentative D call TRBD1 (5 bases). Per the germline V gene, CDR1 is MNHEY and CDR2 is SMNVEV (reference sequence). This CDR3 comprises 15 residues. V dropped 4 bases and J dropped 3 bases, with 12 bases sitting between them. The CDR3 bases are TGTGCCAGCAGTTATCAGGGTTCGCACACCGGGGAGCTGTTTTTT. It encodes CASSYQGSHTGELFF.

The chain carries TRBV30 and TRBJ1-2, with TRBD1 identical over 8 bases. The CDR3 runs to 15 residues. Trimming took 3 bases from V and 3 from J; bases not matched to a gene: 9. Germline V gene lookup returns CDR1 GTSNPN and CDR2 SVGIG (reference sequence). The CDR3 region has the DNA TGTGCCTGGAGAAGGGGGCAGGGGGCCTACTATGGCTACACCTTC. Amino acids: CAWRRGQGAYYGYTF.

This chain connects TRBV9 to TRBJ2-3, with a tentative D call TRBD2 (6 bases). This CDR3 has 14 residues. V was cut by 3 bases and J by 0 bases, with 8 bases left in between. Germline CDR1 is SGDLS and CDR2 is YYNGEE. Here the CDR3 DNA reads TGTGCCAGCAGCGGCCTAGCGAGCACAGATACGCAGTATTTT. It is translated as CASSGLASTDTQYF.

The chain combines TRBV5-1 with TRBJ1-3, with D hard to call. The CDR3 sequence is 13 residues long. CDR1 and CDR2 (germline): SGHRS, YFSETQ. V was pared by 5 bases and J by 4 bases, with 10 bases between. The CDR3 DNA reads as TGCGCCAGCAGGAGGGCAGAGGGAAACACCATATATTTT. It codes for CASRRAEGNTIYF. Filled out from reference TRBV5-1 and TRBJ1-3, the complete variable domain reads KAGVTQTPRYLIKTRGQQVTLSCSPISGHRSVSWYQQTPGQGLQFLFEYFSETQRNKGNFPGRFSGRQFSNSRSEMNVSTLELGDSALYLCASRRAEGNTIYFGEGSWLTVV.

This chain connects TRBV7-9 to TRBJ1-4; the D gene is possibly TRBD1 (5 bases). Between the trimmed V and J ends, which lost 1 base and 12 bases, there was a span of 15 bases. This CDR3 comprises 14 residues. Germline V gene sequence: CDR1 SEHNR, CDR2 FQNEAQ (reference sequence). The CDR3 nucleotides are TGTGCCAGCAGCTTAGGGGCGACAGCCCGTGAACTGTTTTTT. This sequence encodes CASSLGATARELFF.

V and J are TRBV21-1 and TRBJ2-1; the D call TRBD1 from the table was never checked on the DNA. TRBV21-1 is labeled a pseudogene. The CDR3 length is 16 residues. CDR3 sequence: CASPGVRDRGRNEQFF. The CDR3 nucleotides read TGTGCCAGTCCCGGGGTTCGGGACAGGGGACGCAATGAGCAGTTCTTC.

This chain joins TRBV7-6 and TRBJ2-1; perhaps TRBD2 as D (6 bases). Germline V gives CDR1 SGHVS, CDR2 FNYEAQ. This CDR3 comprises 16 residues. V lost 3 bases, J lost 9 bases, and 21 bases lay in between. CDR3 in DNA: TGTGCCAGCAGCTTTTCGGGCTCGACCGGGGGTGGTGAGCAGTTCTTC. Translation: CASSFSGSTGGGEQFF.

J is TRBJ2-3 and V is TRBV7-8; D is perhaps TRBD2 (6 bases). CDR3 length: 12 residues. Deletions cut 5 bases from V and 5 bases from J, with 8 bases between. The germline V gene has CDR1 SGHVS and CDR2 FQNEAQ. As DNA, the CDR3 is TGTGCCAGCAGCGGGAGGTTAGATACGCAGTATTTT. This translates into CASSGRLDTQYF.

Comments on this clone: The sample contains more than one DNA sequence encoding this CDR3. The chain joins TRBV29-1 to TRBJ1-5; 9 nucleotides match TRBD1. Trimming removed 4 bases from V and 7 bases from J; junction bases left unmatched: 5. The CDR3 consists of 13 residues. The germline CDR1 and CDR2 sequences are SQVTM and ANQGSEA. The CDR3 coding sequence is TGCAGCGTTGGTCTGGACAGGGGACAGCCCCAGCATTTT. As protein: CSVGLDRGQPQHF.

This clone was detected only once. The CDR3 nucleotides are TGTGCCAGCAGTTCAATCGTAGCCCCTGCTAGCGGATACTACGAGCAGTACTTC. This codes for CASSSIVAPASGYYEQYF. The J gene is TRBJ2-7, the V gene TRBV28; 7 bases line up with TRBD2. Germline CDR1 and CDR2: MDHEN and SYDVKM. The CDR3 totals 18 residues. V lost 4 bases and J lost 3; bases outside the gene matches: 18.

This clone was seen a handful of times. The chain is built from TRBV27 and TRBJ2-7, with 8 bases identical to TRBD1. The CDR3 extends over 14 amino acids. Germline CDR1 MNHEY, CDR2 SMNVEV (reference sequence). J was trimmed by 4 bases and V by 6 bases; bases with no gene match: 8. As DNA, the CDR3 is TGTGCCAGCAGCAGGGGGCGGATGGTATACGAGCAGTACTTC. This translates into CASSRGRMVYEQYF.

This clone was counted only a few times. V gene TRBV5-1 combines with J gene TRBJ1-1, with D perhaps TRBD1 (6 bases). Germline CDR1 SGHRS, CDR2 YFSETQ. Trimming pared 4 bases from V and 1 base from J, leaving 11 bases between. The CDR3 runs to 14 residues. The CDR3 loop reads CASSIRQENTEAFF. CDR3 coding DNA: TGCGCCAGCAGCATTAGACAGGAGAACACTGAAGCTTTCTTT. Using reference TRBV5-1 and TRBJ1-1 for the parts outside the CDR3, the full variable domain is KAGVTQTPRYLIKTRGQQVTLSCSPISGHRSVSWYQQTPGQGLQFLFEYFSETQRNKGNFPGRFSGRQFSNSRSEMNVSTLELGDSALYLCASSIRQENTEAFFGQGTRLTVV.